One sample yielded the 6 T cell receptor beta chains listed below, sequenced in a study of T cells in Graves' hyperthyroidism and ophthalmopathy. Amplification of TCR beta CDR3 regions used RNA as the template. Using the HTBI primer set, a first-round RT-PCR was run on the TCR CDR3. TCRdb re-analysed the multiplex PCR reads in MiXCR, keeping a single row per CDR3 protein. Counted here are around 580,000 distinct CDR3 sequences, over 15% occurring once; the ten biggest clones make up more than 15%. Sequencing was done on a sample of blood. These receptors originate from a woman aged 18-35 years with Graves' hyperthyroidism.

This clonotype was counted at least ten times. The chain links TRBV14 to TRBJ2-1; D possibly corresponds to TRBD1 (5 bases). The germline CDR1 and CDR2 sequences are SGHDN and FVKESK. V lost 1 base, J lost 8 bases, and 9 bases lay in between. This CDR3 has 13 residues. The CDR3 spells CASSQVLGHEQFF. The DNA for the CDR3 is TGTGCCAGCAGCCAAGTTCTGGGGCATGAGCAGTTCTTC.

The rearrangement uses TRBV6-1 and TRBJ1-6; a possible D gene is TRBD1 (5 bases). Deletions cut 8 bases from V and 2 bases from J, with 10 bases between. The CDR3 extends over 14 amino acids. Germline V gene data show CDR1 as MNHNS and CDR2 as SASEGT. CDR3 sequence: CASGHPTYNSPLHF. CDR3 in DNA: TGTGCCAGCGGACATCCAACCTATAATTCACCCCTCCACTTT.

This clonotype was detected many times. The chain recombines TRBV4-1 with TRBJ1-4, with 9 bases matching TRBD1. CDR1 is MGHRA, CDR2 YSYEKL, per germline. The CDR3 covers 17 residues. V lost 4 bases and J lost 0; bases outside the gene matches: 6. As DNA, the CDR3 is TGCGCCAGCAGCCGCGGGACAGGGACTGCAACTAATGAAAAACTGTTTTTT. As protein: CASSRGTGTATNEKLFF.

This clonotype came up a few times. V is TRBV4-3 and J is TRBJ1-5; D unresolved. Germline lookup yields CDR1 LGHNA and CDR2 YSLEER. The V and J ends lost 1 base and 0 bases respectively, with 13 bases between them. There are 17 residues in the CDR3. CDR3 nucleotide sequence: TGCGCCAGCAGCCAAGCATATGGTGAGGCTAGCAATCAGCCCCAGCATTTT. It encodes CASSQAYGEASNQPQHF.

In its sample, this clonotype was seen a few times. The V call is TRBV6-2 or TRBV6-3, the J call TRBJ2-1; TRBD2 might be the D (5 bases). Trimming took 7 bases from V and 4 from J, leaving 11 bases between them. The CDR3 length is 13 residues. From germline, CDR1 is MNHEY and CDR2 SVGEGT. Here the CDR3 reads CASTQPGYNEQFF. The CDR3 DNA follows: TGTGCCAGCACTCAACCGGGGTACAATGAGCAGTTCTTC.

This clonotype appeared many times. The V and J genes are TRBV28 and TRBJ1-1; no clear D. This CDR3 is 14 amino acids long. Trimming took off 7 bases at V and 3 bases at J, with 15 bases between the two ends. The germline CDR1 and CDR2 sequences are MDHEN and SYDVKM. The CDR3: CASNSGDLDTEAFF. DNA for the CDR3: TGTGCCAGCAATTCTGGGGATTTGGACACTGAAGCTTTCTTT.